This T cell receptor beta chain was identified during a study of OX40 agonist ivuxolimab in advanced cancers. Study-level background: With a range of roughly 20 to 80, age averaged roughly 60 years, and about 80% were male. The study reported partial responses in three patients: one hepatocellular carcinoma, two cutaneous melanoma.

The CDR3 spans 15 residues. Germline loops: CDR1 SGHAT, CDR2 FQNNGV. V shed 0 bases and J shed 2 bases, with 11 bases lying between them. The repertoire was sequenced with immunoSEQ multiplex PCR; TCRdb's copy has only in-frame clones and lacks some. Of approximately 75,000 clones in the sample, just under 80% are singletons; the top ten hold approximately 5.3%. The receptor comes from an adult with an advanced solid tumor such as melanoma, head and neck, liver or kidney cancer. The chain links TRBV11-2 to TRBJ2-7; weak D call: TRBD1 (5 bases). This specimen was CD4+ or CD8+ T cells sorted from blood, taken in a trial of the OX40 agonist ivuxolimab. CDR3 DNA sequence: TGTGCCAGCAGCTTAGAATCGGACACCACCTACGAGCAGTACTTC. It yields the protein CASSLESDTTYEQYF.